Below, 23 T cell receptor beta chains from the same sample are listed, as sequenced in a study of T cell responses to AZD1222 COVID-19 vaccine. The method was immunoSEQ multiplex PCR; TCRdb's version includes in-frame clones alone and lacks a portion of them. The sample includes around 260,000 clones, 85% to 95% of them seen just once. Material: peripheral blood, obtained on day 0 of AZD1222 vaccination. Receptors originate from an adult in good health.

V gene TRBV11-1 combines with J gene TRBJ1-6, with D perhaps matching TRBD1 (6 bases). Germline V lookup: CDR1 SGHAT, CDR2 FQDESV (reference sequence). V was shortened by 5 bases and J by 7 bases, with 9 bases between the two germline ends. The CDR3 totals 13 residues. CDR3 nucleotide sequence: TGTGCCAGCAGCCCTCAGGGGAATTCACCCCTCCACTTT. It specifies CASSPQGNSPLHF.

The chain recombines TRBV5-1 with TRBJ2-1, with D perhaps TRBD1 (6 bases). CDR1 and CDR2 from the germline V gene are SGHRS and YFSETQ. V dropped 7 bases and J dropped 0 bases, with 14 bases sitting between them. This CDR3 has 15 amino acids. The CDR3 DNA is TGCGCCAGCCAGCCACAGGGAAGCTCCTACAATGAGCAGTTCTTC. Its protein is CASQPQGSSYNEQFF.

The rearrangement joins TRBV2 to TRBJ1-4; D gene uncertain. Trimming stripped 8 bases from V and 7 bases from J, with 8 bases between. This CDR3 region has 11 residues. From germline, CDR1 is SNHLY and CDR2 FYNNEI. The CDR3 protein is CASAVGEKLFF. The CDR3 nucleotides are TGTGCCAGCGCCGTGGGTGAAAAACTGTTTTTT.

The chain recombines TRBV28 with TRBJ1-3; the match to TRBD1 covers 8 bases. This CDR3 has 14 amino acids. Germline V lookup: CDR1 MDHEN, CDR2 SYDVKM. The junction had 4 bases not matched to a gene; V was cut back by 5 bases and J by 4 bases. Here the CDR3 reads CASSRTGSGNTIYF. The DNA for the CDR3 is TGTGCCAGCAGTCGGACAGGGTCGGGAAACACCATATATTTT.

V usage is TRBV7-6 and J usage is TRBJ2-1; D possibly corresponds to TRBD1 (6 bases). Germline V CDR1 and CDR2: SGHVS, FNYEAQ. The length of the CDR3 is 12 residues. Deletions cut 5 bases from V and 12 bases from J, with 14 bases between. CDR3 residues: CASSQNRVGQFF. In DNA form, the CDR3 reads TGTGCCAGCAGCCAGAACAGGGTTGGGCAGTTCTTC.

CDR3 loop: CASSLPDRGYEQYF. The CDR3 nucleotides are TGTGCCAGCAGCCTCCCGGACAGGGGATACGAGCAGTACTTC. The gene calls are TRBV3-1 (or the pseudogene TRBV3-2) and TRBJ2-7; TRBD1 agrees at 9 bases. V gave up 4 bases and J gave up 4 bases; unmatched junction bases: 5. The CDR3 spans 14 residues. Germline CDR1 and CDR2: LGHDT and YNNKEL (reference sequence).

This chain connects TRBV5-1 to TRBJ2-1; D ambiguous. Trimming cost V 3 bases and J 4 bases, with 11 bases left between them. The CDR3 is made up of 14 amino acids. In germline, CDR1 is SGHRS, CDR2 YFSETQ. The CDR3 reads CASSSDGVYNEQFF. Written as DNA, the CDR3 is TGCGCCAGCAGCTCGGACGGTGTGTACAATGAGCAGTTCTTC.

The V call is TRBV2, the J call TRBJ2-2; D is perhaps TRBD1 (6 bases). The CDR3 loop spans 13 amino acids. In germline, CDR1 is SNHLY, CDR2 FYNNEI. V was clipped by 4 bases and J by 16 bases, with 19 bases between them. CDR3 nucleotide sequence: TGTGCCAGCAGTGGATACCCACAGGGCAAGTGGTTTTTT. This codes for CASSGYPQGKWFF.

The count of this clone is one. This sequence joins TRBV6-5 and TRBJ2-1; the D is unclear. V dropped 2 bases and J dropped 10 bases, with 9 bases sitting between them. This CDR3 comprises 12 residues. The germline CDR1 and CDR2 sequences are MNHEY and SVGAGI. CDR3 bases: TGTGCCAGCAGTTACGGTGCTCAGGAGCAGTTCTTC. It yields the protein CASSYGAQEQFF.

V gene TRBV27 combines with J gene TRBJ1-6; 12 positions match TRBD1. Germline V gene sequence: CDR1 MNHEY, CDR2 SMNVEV (reference sequence). The CDR3 length is 14 residues. J gave up 12 bases and V 6 bases, and 6 bases lay outside the gene matches. The CDR3 is CASSTGTGGLPLHF. The CDR3 nucleotides are TGTGCCAGCAGCACCGGGACAGGGGGCTTACCCCTCCACTTT.

In its sample, this clone was seen a few times. V and J are TRBV5-4 and TRBJ1-1; the match to TRBD1 covers 8 bases. CDR1 and CDR2 (germline): SGHNT, YYREEE (reference sequence). This CDR3 region has 17 residues. Unmatched junction bases numbered 17, after V lost 5 bases and J lost 5 bases. CDR3: CASRPEIQGAWRTEAFF. The CDR3 DNA sequence: TGTGCCAGCAGGCCGGAGATCCAGGGGGCTTGGCGGACTGAAGCTTTCTTT.

This chain uses TRBV18 with TRBJ2-3; 8 bases line up with TRBD2. The V and J ends lost 6 bases and 5 bases, in that order; junction bases with no gene match: 10. Germline V gene lookup returns CDR1 KGHSH and CDR2 LQKENI. The CDR3 spans 15 residues. The CDR3 loop is CASSPSTSGGDTQYF. CDR3 nucleotides: TGTGCCAGCTCTCCTTCCACTAGCGGAGGAGATACGCAGTATTTT. The whole variable domain, filled in from reference TRBV18 and TRBJ2-3, reads NAGVMQNPRHLVRRRGQEARLRCSPMKGHSHVYWYRQLPEEGLKFMVYLQKENIIDESGMPKERFSAEFPKEGPSILRIQQVVRGDSAAYFCASSPSTSGGDTQYFGPGTRLTVL.

This clone was observed a single time. The chain employs TRBV9 and TRBJ2-7, with D perhaps TRBD1 (6 bases). Trimming removed 0 bases from V and 4 bases from J, with 11 bases in between. CDR1 is SGDLS, CDR2 YYNGEE, per germline. This CDR3 spans 14 amino acids. In nucleotides, the CDR3 is TGTGCCAGCAGCGTAGATCGGGACACTTACGAGCAGTACTTC. This encodes CASSVDRDTYEQYF.

In DNA form, the CDR3 reads TGTGCCAGCAGTCCTGACAGGGTTGGGGGCTACACCTTC. Amino acid sequence: CASSPDRVGGYTF. The chain has TRBV27 and TRBJ1-2, with 7 nucleotides matching TRBD1. Per germline, CDR1 MNHEY and CDR2 SMNVEV (reference sequence). The CDR3 is 13 amino acids. V shed 5 bases and J 8 bases; nucleotides not matched to a gene: 8.

The chain has TRBV3-1 (or the pseudogene TRBV3-2) and TRBJ2-7; D assignment may be TRBD1 or TRBD2 (6 bases each). The CDR3 length is 15 residues. The germline V gene has CDR1 LGHDT and CDR2 YNNKEL (reference sequence). V shed 3 bases and J shed 3 bases, with 15 bases lying between them. CDR3 protein: CASSHGQGGSYEQYF. DNA for the CDR3: TGTGCCAGCAGCCACGGACAAGGGGGGAGCTACGAGCAGTACTTC.

The CDR3 DNA reads TGTGCCAGCAGTTTAACGGGCACCTATAGCACAGATACGCAGTATTTT. Translation gives CASSLTGTYSTDTQYF. The J gene is TRBJ2-3, the V gene TRBV28; D remains ambiguous. The V end lost 2 bases, the J end lost 0 bases, and 12 bases lay between the germline ends. CDR1 and CDR2 (germline): MDHEN, SYDVKM. This CDR3 contains 16 residues.

The CDR3 reads CASSLNGQLKLFF. CDR3 DNA: TGTGCCAGCAGCTTGAACGGCCAGCTAAAACTGTTTTTT. The V gene is TRBV2, the J gene TRBJ1-4; D not certain. The CDR3 runs to 13 residues. V dropped 6 bases and J dropped 10 bases, with 15 bases sitting between them. CDR1 is SNHLY, CDR2 FYNNEI, per germline.

J is TRBJ2-7 and V is TRBV28, with 8 positions matching TRBD1. The germline CDR1 and CDR2 sequences are MDHEN and SYDVKM. The V gene end was trimmed by 1 base and the J gene end by 2 bases; junction bases not matched to a gene: 10. The CDR3 length is 17 residues. The CDR3 bases are TGTGCCAGCAGTTTATCGGCTGGGACAGGACCACCCTACGAGCAGTACTTC. Its translation is CASSLSAGTGPPYEQYF. The full variable domain, with the rest looked up from reference TRBV28 and TRBJ2-7, is DVKVTQSSRYLVKRTGEKVFLECVQDMDHENMFWYRQDPGLGLRLIYFSYDVKMKEKGDIPEGYSVSREKKERFSLILESASTNQTSMYLCASSLSAGTGPPYEQYFGPGTRLTVT.

The chain is built from TRBV6-5 and TRBJ1-5; TRBD1 is a possible D gene (5 bases). From germline, CDR1 is MNHEY and CDR2 SVGAGI. V shed 0 bases and J shed 4 bases, with 13 bases lying between them. The CDR3 is 16 residues long. The chain's CDR3 is CASSYSPGQANQPQHF. CDR3 nucleotide sequence: TGTGCCAGCAGTTACTCCCCGGGGCAGGCTAATCAGCCCCAGCATTTT.

The chain couples TRBV2 to TRBJ1-5, with a weak D call TRBD1 (5 bases). Germline CDR1 SNHLY, CDR2 FYNNEI. The CDR3 contains 14 residues. Trimming removed 5 bases from V and 0 bases from J, with 8 bases in between. The CDR3 bases are TGTGCCAGCAGTCGACAGACTAGCAATCAGCCCCAGCATTTT. Translated: CASSRQTSNQPQHF. Full variable domain (outside the CDR3, taken from reference TRBV2 and TRBJ1-5): EPEVTQTPSHQVTQMGQEVILRCVPISNHLYFYWYRQILGQKVEFLVSFYNNEISEKSEIFDDQFSVERPDGSNFTLKIRSTKLEDSAMYFCASSRQTSNQPQHFGDGTRLSIL.

The J gene is TRBJ1-2, the V gene TRBV19; D not certain. Germline CDR1 and CDR2: LNHDA and SQIVND (reference sequence). Trimming stripped 3 bases from V and 5 bases from J, with 10 bases between. The CDR3 is made up of 13 amino acids. CDR3 sequence reads: CASSIWGSYGYTF. The CDR3 nucleotides are TGTGCCAGTAGTATTTGGGGATCTTATGGCTACACCTTC.

V is TRBV5-1 and J is TRBJ1-3, with TRBD1 as a possible D gene (5 bases). Germline loops: CDR1 SGHRS, CDR2 YFSETQ. V was trimmed by 4 bases and J by 5 bases, leaving 10 bases between them. The CDR3 has 13 residues. CDR3 nucleotide sequence: TGCGCCAGCAGCCTCTCGGACAGAAACACCATATATTTT. It translates to CASSLSDRNTIYF.

Only one count was recorded for this clone. The sample holds other DNA sequences that translate to the same CDR3. The chain links TRBV9 to TRBJ1-1; D possibly corresponds to TRBD1 (5 bases). This CDR3 has 13 residues. Germline lookup yields CDR1 SGDLS and CDR2 YYNGEE. V was trimmed by 0 bases and J by 3 bases, leaving 6 bases between them. The CDR3 loop reads CASSVGGDTEAFF. Written as DNA, the CDR3 is TGTGCCAGCAGCGTAGGGGGGGACACTGAAGCTTTCTTT.